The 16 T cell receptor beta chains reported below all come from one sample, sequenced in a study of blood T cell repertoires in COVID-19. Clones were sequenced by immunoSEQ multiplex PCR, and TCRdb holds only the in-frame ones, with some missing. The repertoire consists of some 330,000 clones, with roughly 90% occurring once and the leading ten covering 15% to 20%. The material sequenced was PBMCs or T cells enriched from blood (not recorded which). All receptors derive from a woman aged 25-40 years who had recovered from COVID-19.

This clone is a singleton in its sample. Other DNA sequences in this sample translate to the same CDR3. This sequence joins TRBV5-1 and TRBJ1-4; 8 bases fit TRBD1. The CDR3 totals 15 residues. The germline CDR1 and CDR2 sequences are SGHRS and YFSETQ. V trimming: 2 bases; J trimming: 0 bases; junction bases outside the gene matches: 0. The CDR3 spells CASSLQGATNEKLFF. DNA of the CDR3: TGCGCCAGCAGCTTACAGGGGGCAACTAATGAAAAACTGTTTTTT.

This CDR3 is CASSVGATSEYNEQFF. CDR3 nucleotide sequence: TGTGCCAGCAGCGTAGGTGCGACTAGCGAATACAATGAGCAGTTCTTC. This rearrangement joins TRBV9 to TRBJ2-1; 8 bases align to TRBD2. The germline CDR1 and CDR2 sequences are SGDLS and YYNGEE. Trimming cost V 0 bases and J 4 bases; bases outside gene matches: 6. This CDR3 comprises 16 residues. Complete variable domain (other parts from reference TRBV9 and TRBJ2-1): DSGVTQTPKHLITATGQRVTLRCSPRSGDLSVYWYQQSLDQGLQFLIQYYNGEERAKGNILERFSAQQFPDLHSELNLSSLELGDSALYFCASSVGATSEYNEQFFGPGTRLTVL.

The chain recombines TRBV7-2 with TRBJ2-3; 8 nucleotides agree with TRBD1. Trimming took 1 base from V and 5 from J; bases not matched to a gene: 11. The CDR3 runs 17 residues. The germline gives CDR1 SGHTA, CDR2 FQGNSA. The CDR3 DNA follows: TGTGCCAGCAGCTTAGTCGGGTTGGGGACAGGAGGAGATACGCAGTATTTT. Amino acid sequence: CASSLVGLGTGGDTQYF.

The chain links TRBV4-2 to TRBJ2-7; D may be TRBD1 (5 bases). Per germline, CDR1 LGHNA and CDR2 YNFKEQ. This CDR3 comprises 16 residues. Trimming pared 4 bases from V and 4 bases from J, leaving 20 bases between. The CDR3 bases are TGTGCCAGCAGCCCCATCCTGGTGGTAGGGGCTTACGAGCAGTACTTC. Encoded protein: CASSPILVVGAYEQYF.

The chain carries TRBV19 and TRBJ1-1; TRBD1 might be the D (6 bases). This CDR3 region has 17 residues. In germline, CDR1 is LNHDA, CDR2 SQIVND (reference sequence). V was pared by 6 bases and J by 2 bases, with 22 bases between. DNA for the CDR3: TGTGCCAGTAGGGCGAGACGGACAGCGAATCCAAACACTGAAGCTTTCTTT. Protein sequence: CASRARRTANPNTEAFF.

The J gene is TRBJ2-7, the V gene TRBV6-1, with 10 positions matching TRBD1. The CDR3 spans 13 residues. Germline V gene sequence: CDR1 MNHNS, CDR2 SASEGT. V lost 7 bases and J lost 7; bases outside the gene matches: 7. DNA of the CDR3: TGTGCCAGCACAGGGACAGGGGCTCGGGAGCAGTACTTC. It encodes CASTGTGAREQYF.

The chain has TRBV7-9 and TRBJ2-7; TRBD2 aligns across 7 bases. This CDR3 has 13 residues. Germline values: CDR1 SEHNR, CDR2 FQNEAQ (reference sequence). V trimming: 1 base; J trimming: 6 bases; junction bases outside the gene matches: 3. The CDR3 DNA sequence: TGTGCCAGCAGCTTAGTGGGGGGGTCCGAGCAGTACTTC. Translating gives CASSLVGGSEQYF.

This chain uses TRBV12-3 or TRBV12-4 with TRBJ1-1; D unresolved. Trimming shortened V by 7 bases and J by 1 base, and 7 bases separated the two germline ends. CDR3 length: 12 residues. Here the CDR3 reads CASNRRNTEAFF. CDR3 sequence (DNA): TGTGCCAGCAATCGTAGGAACACTGAAGCTTTCTTT.

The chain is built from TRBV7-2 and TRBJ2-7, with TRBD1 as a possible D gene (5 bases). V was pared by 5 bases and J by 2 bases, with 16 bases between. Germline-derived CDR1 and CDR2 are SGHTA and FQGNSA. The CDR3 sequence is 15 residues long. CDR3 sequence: CASSLKGLTPYEQYF. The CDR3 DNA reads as TGTGCCAGCAGCCTAAAGGGGCTAACCCCCTACGAGCAGTACTTC.

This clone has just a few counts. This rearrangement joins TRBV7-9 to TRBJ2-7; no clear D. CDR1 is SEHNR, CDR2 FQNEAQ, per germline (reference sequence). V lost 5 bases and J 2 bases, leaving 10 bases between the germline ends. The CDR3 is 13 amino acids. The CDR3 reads CASSGVVTYEQYF. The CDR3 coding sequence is TGTGCCAGCAGCGGAGTAGTAACCTACGAGCAGTACTTC.

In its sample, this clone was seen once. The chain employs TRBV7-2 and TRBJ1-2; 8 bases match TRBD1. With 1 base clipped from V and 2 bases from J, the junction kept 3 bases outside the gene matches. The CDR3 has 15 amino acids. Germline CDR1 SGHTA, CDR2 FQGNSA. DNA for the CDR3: TGTGCCAGCAGCTTAGTCGGACAGGGAAACTATGGCTACACCTTC. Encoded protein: CASSLVGQGNYGYTF.

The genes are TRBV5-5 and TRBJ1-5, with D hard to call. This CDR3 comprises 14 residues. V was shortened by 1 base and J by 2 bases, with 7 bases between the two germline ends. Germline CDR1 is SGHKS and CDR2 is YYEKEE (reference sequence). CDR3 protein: CASSLFGGNQPQHF. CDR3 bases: TGTGCCAGCAGCTTGTTCGGAGGCAATCAGCCCCAGCATTTT.

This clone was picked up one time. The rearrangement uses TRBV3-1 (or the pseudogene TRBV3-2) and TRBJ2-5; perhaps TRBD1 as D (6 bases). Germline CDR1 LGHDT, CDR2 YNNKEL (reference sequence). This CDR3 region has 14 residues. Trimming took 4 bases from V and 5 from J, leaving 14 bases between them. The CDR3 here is CASSPGTPRETQYF. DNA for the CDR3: TGTGCCAGCAGCCCGGGGACACCCAGGGAGACCCAGTACTTC.

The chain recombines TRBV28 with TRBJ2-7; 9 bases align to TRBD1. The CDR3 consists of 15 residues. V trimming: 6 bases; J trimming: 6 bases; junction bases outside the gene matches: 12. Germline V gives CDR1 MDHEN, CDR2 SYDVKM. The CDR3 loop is CASRDAGQGVREQYF. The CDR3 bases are TGTGCCAGCAGGGACGCGGGACAGGGTGTACGCGAGCAGTACTTC. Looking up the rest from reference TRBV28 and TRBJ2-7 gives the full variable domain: DVKVTQSSRYLVKRTGEKVFLECVQDMDHENMFWYRQDPGLGLRLIYFSYDVKMKEKGDIPEGYSVSREKKERFSLILESASTNQTSMYLCASRDAGQGVREQYFGPGTRLTVT.

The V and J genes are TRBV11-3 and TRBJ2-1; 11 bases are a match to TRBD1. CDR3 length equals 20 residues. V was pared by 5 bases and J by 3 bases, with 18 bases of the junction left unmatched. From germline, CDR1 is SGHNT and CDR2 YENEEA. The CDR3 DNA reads TGTGCCAGCAGCGGCCCGGGACAGGGGGATTTGGACTCAAACTACAATGAGCAGTTCTTC. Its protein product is CASSGPGQGDLDSNYNEQFF.

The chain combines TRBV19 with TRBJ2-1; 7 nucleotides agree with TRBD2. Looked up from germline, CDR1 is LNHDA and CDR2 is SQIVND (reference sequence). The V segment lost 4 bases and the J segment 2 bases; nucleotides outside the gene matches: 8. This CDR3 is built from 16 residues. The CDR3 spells CASSSLWRGTYNEQFF. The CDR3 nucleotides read TGTGCCAGTAGTAGCCTTTGGCGGGGGACCTACAATGAGCAGTTCTTC.